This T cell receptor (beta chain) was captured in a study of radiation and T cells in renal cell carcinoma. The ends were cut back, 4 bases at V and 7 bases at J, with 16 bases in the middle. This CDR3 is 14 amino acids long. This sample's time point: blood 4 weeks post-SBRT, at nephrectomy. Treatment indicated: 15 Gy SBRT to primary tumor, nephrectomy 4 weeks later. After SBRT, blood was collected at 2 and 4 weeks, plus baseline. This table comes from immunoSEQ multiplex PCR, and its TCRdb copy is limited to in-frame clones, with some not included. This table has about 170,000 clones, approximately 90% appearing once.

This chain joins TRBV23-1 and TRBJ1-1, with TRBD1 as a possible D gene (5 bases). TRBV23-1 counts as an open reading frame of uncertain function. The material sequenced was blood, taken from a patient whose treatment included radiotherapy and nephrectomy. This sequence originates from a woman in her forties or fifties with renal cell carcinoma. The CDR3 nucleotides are TGCGCCAGCAGTCCATACAAGGGGTATAGTGAAGCTTTCTTT. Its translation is CASSPYKGYSEAFF.